Listed below are T cell receptor beta chains from one sample, sequenced in a study of T cells after yellow fever vaccination. MiXCR, applied by TCRdb to the 5' RACE reads, yields one record per CDR3 protein. The top ten clones hold around 22% of a sample with a few hundred thousand distinct CDR3 sequences, around 3.9% of them seen once. The sample consisted of PBMCs, taken on the day of the yellow fever booster vaccination. These receptors originate from a man aged 18 to 29 who received the YFV17D yellow fever vaccine. The CDR3 runs from the conserved cysteine through the conserved F or W. The D gene is left open where the match is weak. Expanded clones get a size class; other rows say once, few or many, or leave the size out.

TGTGCCAGCAGCCCTCACCGACTAGCGGGGGGCTCCTACGAGCAGTACTTC	CASSPHRLAGGSYEQYF	TRBJ2-7	TRBV12-3/TRBV12-4	TRBD2	-
TGTGCCAGCAGCCAAGATGATCCGGGGTGGACTGAAGCTTTCTTT	CASSQDDPGWTEAFF	TRBJ1-1	TRBV3-1	-	few
TGTGCCAGCAGCCTCCTGGATAGTAACACTGAAGCTTTCTTT	CASSLLDSNTEAFF	TRBJ1-1	TRBV6-2/TRBV6-3	-	-
TGTGCCATCAGAGCTCGGGATGAAGAGACCCAGTACTTC	CAIRARDEETQYF	TRBJ2-5	TRBV10-3	-	few
TGTGCCAGCAGCTTAGCAGGGGGCAGGGATCAGCCCCAGCATTTT	CASSLAGGRDQPQHF	TRBJ1-5	TRBV7-2	TRBD1	many
TGTGCCAGCACCCACGGGACAGGTCCCTACGAGCAGTACTTC	CASTHGTGPYEQYF	TRBJ2-7	TRBV7-2	TRBD1	many
TGCAGTGCTAGAGATCTGCGGGGCCCGCACACTGAAGCTTTCTTT	CSARDLRGPHTEAFF	TRBJ1-1	TRBV20-1	-	many
TGTGCCACCAGTGAAGCAAGCACAGATACGCAGTATTTT	CATSEASTDTQYF	TRBJ2-3	TRBV24-1	-	-
TGTGCCAGCAGCTTAATTGGCGGGGGGGCCGTGAATGAGCAGTTCTTC	CASSLIGGGAVNEQFF	TRBJ2-1	TRBV7-3	TRBD2	many
TGTGCCAGCAGCTTACAGTCTAGCGGGGGCACAGATACGCAGTATTTT	CASSLQSSGGTDTQYF	TRBJ2-3	TRBV7-2	TRBD2	many
TGTGCCACTCAACAGCGTTCTGGCCCTTCCTACGACGAGCAGTACTTC	CATQQRSGPSYDEQYF	TRBJ2-7	TRBV15	-	many
TGTGCCAGCAGCTTGGACTCGGGACAGGGTTTCACCGGGGAGCTGTTTTTT	CASSLDSGQGFTGELFF	TRBJ2-2	TRBV5-6	TRBD1	many
TGTGCCAGCAGCGCCCCAACATCGAACACTGAAGCTTTCTTT	CASSAPTSNTEAFF	TRBJ1-1	TRBV7-9	-	many
TGCGCCAGCAGCTCACTAGGACTAGCGGGGGGTGCGGAGCTGTTTTTT	CASSSLGLAGGAELFF	TRBJ2-2	TRBV5-1	TRBD2	many
TGTGCCAGCAGTCAGGGGTTGGGCATGAACACTGAAGCTTTCTTT	CASSQGLGMNTEAFF	TRBJ1-1	TRBV12-3/TRBV12-4	-	few
TGTGCCAGCAGTTTTGTGGGGGGCGGGAAGACCCAGTACTTC	CASSFVGGGKTQYF	TRBJ2-5	TRBV27	-	few
TGTGCCAGCACCCCGGGGCCGGGGGCCGTCTATGGCTACACCTTC	CASTPGPGAVYGYTF	TRBJ1-2	TRBV2	-	many
TGTGCCAGCGGAACCGCAGGGGGCACAGATACGCAGTATTTT	CASGTAGGTDTQYF	TRBJ2-3	TRBV7-2	-	-
TGCGCCAGCAGCCAAGAGGGGGGGGACTCCTACGAGCAGTACTTC	CASSQEGGDSYEQYF	TRBJ2-7	TRBV4-3	TRBD2	-
TGTGCCAGCAGGAGACAGGAAAAAGAGACCCAGTACTTC	CASRRQEKETQYF	TRBJ2-5	TRBV7-9	-	many
TGTGCCAGCACCCCCATAGGACAGGCCGGGAAAAACATTCAGTACTTC	CASTPIGQAGKNIQYF	TRBJ2-4	TRBV7-2	TRBD1	many
TGTGCCAGCAGACAAGCGGGGACTAGCACAGATACGCAGTATTTT	CASRQAGTSTDTQYF	TRBJ2-3	TRBV3-1	TRBD2	many
TGCGCCAGCAGCCCAGGGACAGAACGGGGGACCCAGTACTTC	CASSPGTERGTQYF	TRBJ2-5	TRBV5-1	TRBD1	many
TGCGCCAGCAGCCAAGGCTTCGTGGAAGAGCAGTTCTTC	CASSQGFVEEQFF	TRBJ2-1	TRBV4-3	-	-
TGTGCCAGCAGTTTAGGAGGGGACGGGGAGCTGTTTTTT	CASSLGGDGELFF	TRBJ2-2	TRBV28	-	few
TGTGCCAGCAGCCCCGGGACAGGGCGGTTCTTC	CASSPGTGRFF	TRBJ2-1	TRBV27	TRBD1	many
TGTGCCAGCAGTGAAGCGGGGGGACAGGGAAGCGAGCAGTACTTC	CASSEAGGQGSEQYF	TRBJ2-7	TRBV2	TRBD1	-